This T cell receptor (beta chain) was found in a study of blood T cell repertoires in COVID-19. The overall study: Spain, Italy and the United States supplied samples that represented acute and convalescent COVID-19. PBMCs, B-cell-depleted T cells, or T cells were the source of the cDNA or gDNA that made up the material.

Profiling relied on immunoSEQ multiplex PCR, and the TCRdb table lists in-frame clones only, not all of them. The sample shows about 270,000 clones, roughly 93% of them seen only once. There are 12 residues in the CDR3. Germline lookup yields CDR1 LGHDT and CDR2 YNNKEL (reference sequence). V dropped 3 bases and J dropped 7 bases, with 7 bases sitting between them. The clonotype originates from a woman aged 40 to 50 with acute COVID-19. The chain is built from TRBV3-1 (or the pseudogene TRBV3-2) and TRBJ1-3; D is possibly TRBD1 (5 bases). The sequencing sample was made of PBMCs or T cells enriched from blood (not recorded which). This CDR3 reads CASSQGGNTIYF. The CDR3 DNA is TGTGCCAGCAGCCAGGGGGGTAACACCATATATTTT.